Following are 20 T cell receptor beta chains from one sample sequenced in a study of cytomegalovirus exposure and HLA in healthy donors. PCR amplification relied on 60 Vbeta primers (plus 13 Jbeta primers). Sequencing used immunoSEQ multiplex PCR; TCRdb keeps in-frame clones, though not all of them. Among roughly 90,000 clones, around 81% were seen once, and the ten largest hold around 2%. The specimen sequenced was PBMCs. Receptors originate from a man aged 18 to 35 in good health and CMV-seronegative.

This clone was picked up one time. The CDR3, as DNA: TGTGCCAGCAGTCAGAGACAGAAACTGAGGAACACTGAAGCTTTCTTT. Amino acids: CASSQRQKLRNTEAFF. The J gene is TRBJ1-1, the V gene TRBV13; perhaps TRBD1 as D (5 bases). From germline, CDR1 is PRHDT and CDR2 FYEKMQ (reference sequence). The ends were cut back, 6 bases at V and 1 base at J, with 18 bases in the middle. This CDR3 comprises 16 residues.

V and J are TRBV7-9 and TRBJ1-2; no clear D. The germline V gene has CDR1 SEHNR and CDR2 FQNEAQ (reference sequence). The length of the CDR3 is 15 residues. Trimming pared 5 bases from V and 2 bases from J, leaving 15 bases between. CDR3 nucleotide sequence: TGTGCCAGCAGCCCCCAGAGGGCGATAAACTATGGCTACACCTTC. Translating gives CASSPQRAINYGYTF.

V usage is TRBV30 and J usage is TRBJ1-2, with a tentative D call TRBD1 (5 bases). Trimming pared 6 bases from V and 8 bases from J, leaving 13 bases between. The V gene's germline CDR1 is GTSNPN and CDR2 SVGIG (reference sequence). The CDR3 sequence is 11 residues long. The CDR3, as DNA: TGTGCCTGCATTGAAGGGGTAGGCTACACCTTC. Translation gives CACIEGVGYTF.

CDR3 coding DNA: TGTGCCAGCAGCGATTTTACAGGGGCCTACTCTGGGGCCAACGTCCTGACTTTC. Residues: CASSDFTGAYSGANVLTF. The chain uses TRBV9 and TRBJ2-6; TRBD1 agrees at 7 bases. V shed 3 bases and J 0 bases; nucleotides not matched to a gene: 9. Germline CDR1 SGDLS, CDR2 YYNGEE. The CDR3 loop spans 18 amino acids. The full variable domain, in which reference TRBV9 and TRBJ2-6 provide the parts outside the CDR3, is DSGVTQTPKHLITATGQRVTLRCSPRSGDLSVYWYQQSLDQGLQFLIQYYNGEERAKGNILERFSAQQFPDLHSELNLSSLELGDSALYFCASSDFTGAYSGANVLTFGAGSRLTVL.

This chain connects TRBV18 to TRBJ1-2; D ambiguous. Germline V gives CDR1 KGHSH, CDR2 LQKENI. The CDR3 totals 13 residues. Trimming cost V 2 bases and J 3 bases, with 7 bases left between them. Written as DNA, the CDR3 is TGTGCCAGCTCACCAGGGCAGGACTATGGCTACACCTTC. As protein: CASSPGQDYGYTF.

This rearrangement joins TRBV5-6 to TRBJ2-7; 11 bases line up with TRBD1. The CDR3 length is 15 residues. The germline gives CDR1 SGHDT, CDR2 YYEEEE. Trimming cost V 4 bases and J 2 bases; bases outside gene matches: 5. This chain's CDR3 is CASSRRDRGAYEQYF. Here the CDR3 DNA reads TGTGCCAGCAGCCGCCGGGACAGGGGGGCCTACGAGCAGTACTTC.

A note on this clone: One end of the junction is discordant with germline, which a read error may explain. The genes are TRBV7-2 and TRBJ2-7; 12 positions agree with TRBD2. This CDR3 contains 16 residues. Germline V gene sequence: CDR1 SGHTA, CDR2 FQGNSA. Here the CDR3 DNA reads TGTGCCAGCAGCTTAGCTGGGCTAGCGGGGGGGAGCCCCGGGGACTTC. Translated, it gives CASSLAGLAGGSPGDF.

This chain uses TRBV5-6 with TRBJ2-3; TRBD1 matches at 7 bases. The CDR3 covers 15 residues. Per germline, CDR1 SGHDT and CDR2 YYEEEE. V lost 4 bases and J lost 2; bases outside the gene matches: 7. The CDR3 here is CASSADRASTDTQYF. The CDR3 DNA is TGTGCCAGCAGCGCCGACAGGGCTTCCACAGATACGCAGTATTTT.

In this sample, this clone turned up once. The CDR3 here is CASSPMNTEAFF. In nucleotides, the CDR3 is TGTGCCAGCTCACCCATGAACACTGAAGCTTTCTTT. The chain recombines TRBV18 with TRBJ1-1; D unresolved. The CDR3 totals 12 residues. Germline V gene sequence: CDR1 KGHSH, CDR2 LQKENI. Trimming removed 3 bases from V and 0 bases from J, with 2 bases in between.

This rearrangement joins TRBV5-6 to TRBJ2-7; D ambiguous. The length of the CDR3 is 11 residues. Germline values: CDR1 SGHDT, CDR2 YYEEEE. Trimming shortened V by 1 base and J by 5 bases, and 4 bases separated the two germline ends. CDR3 amino acids: CASSLINEQYF. The CDR3 coding sequence is TGTGCCAGCAGCTTGATCAACGAGCAGTACTTC.

The gene calls are TRBV6-5 and TRBJ2-7, with D possibly TRBD2 on 6 matching bases. Germline values: CDR1 MNHEY, CDR2 SVGAGI. The CDR3 runs to 15 residues. V gave up 5 bases and J gave up 0 bases, with 14 bases separating them. The CDR3, as DNA: TGTGCCAGCAGTCCCCGGGACTTTAACTCCTACGAGCAGTACTTC. This encodes CASSPRDFNSYEQYF.

This clone has just one count. The chain recombines TRBV9 with TRBJ1-1, with D possibly TRBD1 on 6 matching bases. The V end lost 0 bases, the J end lost 11 bases, and 11 bases lay between the germline ends. Germline V gives CDR1 SGDLS, CDR2 YYNGEE. The CDR3 loop spans 12 amino acids. DNA of the CDR3: TGTGCCAGCAGCGTAGGAGGGGGGGCGGCTTTCTTT. It specifies CASSVGGGAAFF.

The J gene is TRBJ2-7, the V gene TRBV7-2; 8 bases are a match to TRBD1. Germline assignment: CDR1 SGHTA and CDR2 FQGNSA. J lost 4 bases, V lost 1 base, and 6 bases had no gene match. This CDR3 comprises 15 residues. The CDR3 region is CASSLGPRGLYEQYF. The CDR3 DNA follows: TGTGCCAGCAGCTTAGGGCCCAGGGGGCTTTACGAGCAGTACTTC.

CDR3 amino acids: CASSESGAGVSGHEQFF. The CDR3 coding sequence is TGCGCCAGCAGTGAGTCGGGGGCGGGGGTCTCGGGGCATGAGCAGTTCTTC. This rearrangement joins TRBV10-2 to TRBJ2-1; D perhaps matches TRBD2 (7 bases). V lost 0 bases and J 8 bases, leaving 20 bases between the germline ends. Germline V CDR1 and CDR2: WSHSY, SAAADI. There are 17 residues in the CDR3.

This chain connects TRBV15 to TRBJ1-5; 10 bases are shared with TRBD1. The V gene end was trimmed by 1 base and the J gene end by 6 bases; junction bases not matched to a gene: 18. Germline assignment: CDR1 LNHNV and CDR2 YYDKDF (reference sequence). This CDR3 spans 20 amino acids. This CDR3 is CATSRAPLRTGGSSGQPQHF. The CDR3 nucleotides are TGTGCCACCAGCAGAGCCCCACTGAGGACAGGGGGTTCTAGTGGTCAGCCCCAGCATTTT.

About this clone: The junction shows a germline mismatch at one end, possibly a read error. V gene TRBV7-9 combines with J gene TRBJ1-2, with a weak D call TRBD1 (6 bases). The CDR3 has 15 amino acids. Germline CDR1 and CDR2: SEHNR and FQNEAQ (reference sequence). CDR3 amino acids: CASSSGTHRNYGCTF. CDR3 DNA: TGTGCCAGCAGCTCCGGGACACACCGAAACTATGGCTGCACCTTC.

V gene TRBV19 combines with J gene TRBJ1-2; 7 bases are shared with TRBD1. Germline V CDR1 and CDR2: LNHDA, SQIVND (reference sequence). CDR3 length: 13 amino acids. Losses at the gene ends were 0 bases for V and 8 bases for J; bases not matched to a gene: 3. CDR3: CASSIERQGGYTF. The DNA of the CDR3 is TGTGCCAGTAGTATAGAGAGACAGGGCGGCTACACCTTC.

CDR3: CASSQDRGTEAFF. CDR3 coding DNA: TGTGCCAGCAGCCAAGATCGCGGCACTGAAGCTTTCTTT. The rearrangement links TRBV4-2 to TRBJ1-1; no clear D gene. This CDR3 region has 13 residues. From germline, CDR1 is LGHNA and CDR2 YNFKEQ. V dropped 0 bases and J dropped 4 bases, with 6 bases sitting between them.

The V and J genes are TRBV27 and TRBJ1-6; D is ambiguous. Germline V gene data show CDR1 as MNHEY and CDR2 as SMNVEV (reference sequence). The CDR3 has 14 amino acids. V was pared by 5 bases and J by 8 bases, with 13 bases between. The CDR3 DNA follows: TGTGCCAGCAGTATCCTCAGACTTGATTCACCCCTCCACTTT. Amino acid sequence: CASSILRLDSPLHF.

This clone showed up just a few times. Here the CDR3 DNA reads TGTGCCAGCAGGTACGGGAACACTGAAGCTTTCTTT. It translates to CASRYGNTEAFF. The V gene is TRBV7-9, the J gene TRBJ1-1; D remains ambiguous. Germline CDR1 SEHNR, CDR2 FQNEAQ (reference sequence). The CDR3 is made up of 12 amino acids. The V and J ends lost 6 bases and 1 base respectively, with 6 bases between them.